This T cell receptor (beta chain) was sequenced for a study of blood T cell repertoires in COVID-19. Whole-study context: Samples came from the United States, Italy and Spain, spanning acute and convalescent COVID-19. PBMCs, B-cell-depleted T cells, or T cells provided the cDNA or gDNA that made up the material.

As processed by the authors: Reference gene primer amplification gave estimated nucleated cell counts. Measured with immunoSEQ multiplex PCR; TCRdb has only the in-frame clones, and not every one. V and J calls and clone size follow that table, whereas D and trimming were derived from the DNA. The sample lists 71,000 or so clones; about 86% were seen once. There are 14 residues in the CDR3. Unmatched junction bases numbered 2, after V lost 2 bases and J lost 4 bases. CDR1 and CDR2 (germline): ENHRY, SYGVKD. The chain is built from TRBV10-3 and TRBJ2-1, with TRBD1 matching 7 bases. Material for sequencing was peripheral blood. The sequence was collected from a man at least 80 years old in a cohort sampled during active COVID-19. This CDR3 is CAISEQGVYNEQFF. CDR3 sequence (DNA): TGTGCCATCAGTGAGCAGGGGGTGTACAATGAGCAGTTCTTC.